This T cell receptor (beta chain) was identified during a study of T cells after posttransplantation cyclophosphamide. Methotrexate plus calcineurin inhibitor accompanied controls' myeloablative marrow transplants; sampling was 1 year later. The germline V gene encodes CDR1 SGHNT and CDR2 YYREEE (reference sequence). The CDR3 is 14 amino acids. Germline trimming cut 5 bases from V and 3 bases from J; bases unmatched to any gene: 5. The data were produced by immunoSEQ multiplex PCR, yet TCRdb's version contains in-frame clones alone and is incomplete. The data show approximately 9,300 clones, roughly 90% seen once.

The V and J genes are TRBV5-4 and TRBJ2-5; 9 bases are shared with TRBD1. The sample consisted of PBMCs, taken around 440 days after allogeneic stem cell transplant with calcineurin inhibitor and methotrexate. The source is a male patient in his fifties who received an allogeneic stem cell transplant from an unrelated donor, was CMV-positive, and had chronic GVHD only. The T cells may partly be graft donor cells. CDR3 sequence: CASRLQGAKETQYF. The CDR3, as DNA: TGTGCCAGCAGATTACAGGGGGCAAAAGAGACCCAGTACTTC.